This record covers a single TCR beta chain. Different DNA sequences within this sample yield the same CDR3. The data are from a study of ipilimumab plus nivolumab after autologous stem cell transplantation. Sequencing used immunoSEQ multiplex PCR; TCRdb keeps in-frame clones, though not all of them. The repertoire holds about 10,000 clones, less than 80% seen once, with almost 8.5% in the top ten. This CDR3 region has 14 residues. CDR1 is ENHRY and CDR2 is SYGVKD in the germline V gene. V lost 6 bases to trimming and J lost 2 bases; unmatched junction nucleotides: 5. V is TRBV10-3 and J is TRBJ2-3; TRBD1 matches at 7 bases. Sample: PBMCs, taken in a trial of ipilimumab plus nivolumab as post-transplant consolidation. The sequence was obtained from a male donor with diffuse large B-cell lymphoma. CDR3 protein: CAIRGDSSTDTQYF. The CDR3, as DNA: TGTGCCATCAGGGGGGACAGTTCCACAGATACGCAGTATTTT.